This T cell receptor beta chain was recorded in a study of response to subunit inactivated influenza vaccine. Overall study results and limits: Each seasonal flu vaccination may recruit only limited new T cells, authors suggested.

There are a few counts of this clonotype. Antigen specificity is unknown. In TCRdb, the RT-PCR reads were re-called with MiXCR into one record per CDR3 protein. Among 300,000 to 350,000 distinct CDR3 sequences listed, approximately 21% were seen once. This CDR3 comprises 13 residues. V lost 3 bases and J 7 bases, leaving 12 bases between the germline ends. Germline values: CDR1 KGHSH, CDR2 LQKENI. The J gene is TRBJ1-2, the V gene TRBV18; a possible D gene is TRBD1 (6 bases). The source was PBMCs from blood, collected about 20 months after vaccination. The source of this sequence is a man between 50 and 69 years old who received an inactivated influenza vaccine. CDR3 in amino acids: CASSPQGTTGYTF. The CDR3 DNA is TGTGCCAGCTCACCTCAGGGGACGACTGGCTACACCTTC.